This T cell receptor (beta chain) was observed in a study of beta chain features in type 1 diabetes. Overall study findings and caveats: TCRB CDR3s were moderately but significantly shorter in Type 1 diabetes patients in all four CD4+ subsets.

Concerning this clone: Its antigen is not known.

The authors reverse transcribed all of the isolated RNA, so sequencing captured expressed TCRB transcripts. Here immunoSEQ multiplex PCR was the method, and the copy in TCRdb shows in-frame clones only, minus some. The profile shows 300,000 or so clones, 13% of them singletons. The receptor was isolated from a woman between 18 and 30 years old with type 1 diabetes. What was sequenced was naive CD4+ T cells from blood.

The DNA of the CDR3 is TGTGCCATCAGTGACGCACAGGGTCAACACAATGAGCAGTTCTTC. Translating gives CAISDAQGQHNEQFF. V gene TRBV10-3 combines with J gene TRBJ2-1; D perhaps matches TRBD1 (6 bases). CDR1 and CDR2 (germline): ENHRY, SYGVKD. The CDR3 loop spans 15 amino acids. V lost 3 bases and J lost 5, with 14 bases in between.